Shown below are 9 T cell receptor beta chains from a single sample sequenced in a study of CD8 T cells in Susac syndrome (dated by TCRdb to the late 2010s). Library preparation was by the immunoSEQ multiplex PCR assay. RNA was extracted using the RNeasy kit, and about 0.5 to 1 ug of the RNA was reverse transcribed with random hexamers. TCRdb redid the processing of the public reads, applying fastp at Q25 and MiXCR, and retained in-frame beta chains. Rows matching on CDR3 protein sequence are summarized as one entry with the most common DNA and genes. Recorded for this sample are under 200,000 distinct CDR3 sequences; 90% to 95% of them occurred a single time. The ten largest make up approximately 0.11% of the sample. Sequencing was carried out using CD4+ T cells from PBMCs. The receptors were gathered from a human donor with Susac syndrome.

The chain combines TRBV7-2 with TRBJ2-1; 9 bases map to TRBD2. The length of the CDR3 is 17 residues. Germline V gives CDR1 SGHTA, CDR2 FQGNSA. The trim removed 0 bases at V and 3 bases at J, leaving 6 bases unmatched. The CDR3 is CASSLASRGGNYNEQFF. CDR3 bases: TGTGCCAGCAGCTTAGCCTCGCGGGGGGGCAACTACAATGAGCAGTTCTTC.

This clonotype has just a few counts. The chain uses TRBV6-1 and TRBJ2-5; 7 bases are a match to TRBD1. CDR3 size: 13 residues. Losses at the gene ends were 5 bases for V and 4 bases for J; bases not matched to a gene: 4. From germline, CDR1 is MNHNS and CDR2 SASEGT. CDR3 sequence: CASSPGTVETQYF. The CDR3 region has the DNA TGTGCCAGCAGTCCTGGGACAGTAGAGACCCAGTACTTC.

The chain is built from TRBV5-1 and TRBJ2-1; D call uncertain. Germline V gene sequence: CDR1 SGHRS, CDR2 YFSETQ. Trimming removed 0 bases from V and 1 base from J, with 8 bases in between. CDR3 length: 15 residues. The CDR3 region has the DNA TGCGCCAGCAGCTTGGAGGCTGGTTCCTACAATGAGCAGTTCTTC. This translates into CASSLEAGSYNEQFF.

This clonotype was recorded only once. This chain joins TRBV20-1 and TRBJ2-7, with TRBD2 as a possible D gene (7 bases). Germline V lookup: CDR1 DFQATT, CDR2 SNEGSKA (reference sequence). This CDR3 contains 15 residues. V dropped 0 bases and J dropped 6 bases, with 18 bases sitting between them. CDR3 protein: CSARDGGDTGREQYF. CDR3 nucleotides: TGCAGTGCTAGAGATGGGGGGGACACAGGGCGCGAGCAGTACTTC.

This chain uses TRBV27 with TRBJ2-3, with D unresolved. This CDR3 region has 13 residues. Trimming removed 3 bases from V and 1 base from J, with 5 bases in between. Germline CDR1 and CDR2: MNHEY and SMNVEV (reference sequence). The CDR3 nucleotides read TGTGCCAGCAGTTTTATCGGCACAGATACGCAGTATTTT. Its translation is CASSFIGTDTQYF.

This rearrangement joins TRBV20-1 to TRBJ2-3; D possibly corresponds to TRBD2 (6 bases). V was clipped by 4 bases and J by 0 bases, with 20 bases between them. The CDR3 consists of 17 residues. Germline-derived CDR1 and CDR2 are DFQATT and SNEGSKA (reference sequence). CDR3 sequence reads: CSANERAGVSSTDTQYF. The CDR3 DNA sequence: TGCAGTGCTAACGAGCGGGCCGGCGTTTCTAGCACAGATACGCAGTATTTT.

The V gene is TRBV2, the J gene TRBJ2-1; 11 bases line up with TRBD1. The CDR3 is made up of 15 amino acids. Trimming removed 7 bases from V and 7 bases from J; junction bases left unmatched: 9. The germline V gene encodes CDR1 SNHLY and CDR2 FYNNEI. CDR3 loop: CASTSGDRGKNEQFF. DNA for the CDR3: TGTGCCAGCACCTCAGGGGACAGGGGGAAGAATGAGCAGTTCTTC.

The count of this clonotype is one. This chain connects TRBV30 to TRBJ2-3; TRBD2 matches 7 bases. The CDR3 runs to 14 residues. CDR1 is GTSNPN and CDR2 is SVGIG in the germline V gene (reference sequence). With V trimmed by 3 bases and J by 1 base, 4 bases remained unmatched. The CDR3 DNA reads TGTGCCTGGAGAGTAGGACTAGGCACAGATACGCAGTATTTT. As protein: CAWRVGLGTDTQYF.

This clonotype was counted a single time. J is TRBJ2-2 and V is TRBV4-1; 9 positions match TRBD1. The CDR3 spans 15 residues. Per the germline V gene, CDR1 is MGHRA and CDR2 is YSYEKL. V lost 5 bases to trimming and J lost 7 bases; unmatched junction nucleotides: 8. The CDR3 sequence is CASSKPGQGFGELFF. The CDR3 nucleotides read TGCGCCAGCAGCAAACCGGGACAGGGTTTCGGGGAGCTGTTTTTT.